This record covers a single T cell receptor (beta chain). V dropped 2 bases and J dropped 4; count of bases not matched to a gene: 8. The CDR3 sequence is 15 residues long. Germline V gene data show CDR1 as SGDLS and CDR2 as YYNGEE. Using immunoSEQ multiplex PCR, the repertoire was profiled, and TCRdb retains in-frame clones only, with some absent. The data hold more than 35,000 clones, with about 90% observed a single time. This sample is part of a study of T cell changes during pregnancy in multiple sclerosis. The V gene is TRBV9, the J gene TRBJ1-2, with TRBD1 matching 7 bases. The sequence was collected from a female donor with multiple sclerosis, enrolled in a pregnancy study. This specimen consisted of CD4+ T cells from peripheral blood mononuclear cells, obtained in the third trimester of pregnancy. CDR3: CASSVTPGGSYGYTF. The CDR3 DNA reads as TGTGCCAGCAGCGTTACCCCAGGGGGAAGCTATGGCTACACCTTC.